This T cell receptor (beta chain) was obtained from a study of CD4 T cells in relation to SARS-CoV-2 and coronaviruses. Details on this clone: Its antigen is undetermined.

Only in-frame clones appear in the TCRdb table, and some are missing; sequencing was by immunoSEQ multiplex PCR. This table holds about 19,000 clones, over 65% found once. Unexposed donor CD4+ T cells date from about 2011-2018, before the COVID-19 pandemic. After 10 to 11 days of culture, CD4+ T cells were isolated. The germline V gene encodes CDR1 SNHLY and CDR2 FYNNEI. This CDR3 contains 15 residues. V shed 2 bases, J shed 8 bases, and the junction held 7 bases outside the gene matches. The sequence was obtained from a human donor in good health. The chain combines TRBV2 with TRBJ2-1, with TRBD2 matching 9 bases. The sequenced sample consisted of CD4+ T cells from PBMCs, cultured in vitro. The CDR3 nucleotides are TGTGCCAGCAGTGAATTGGGGCGGGGGGGCTATGAGCAGTTCTTC. This codes for CASSELGRGGYEQFF. Full variable domain (rest looked up from reference TRBV2 and TRBJ2-1): EPEVTQTPSHQVTQMGQEVILRCVPISNHLYFYWYRQILGQKVEFLVSFYNNEISEKSEIFDDQFSVERPDGSNFTLKIRSTKLEDSAMYFCASSELGRGGYEQFFGPGTRLTVL.